The 5 T cell receptor beta chains reported below all come from one sample, sequenced in a study of regulatory T cells in long-lasting Graves disease. The time point denotes: newly diagnosed GD, antithyroid drugs for less than 3 months. Generation of the TCR library employed RNA extracted from PBMCs. Relying on iRepertoire HTBI primers and Arm-PCR of CDR3 regions, the team built TCR beta libraries. In TCRdb, the multiplex PCR reads were re-called with MiXCR into one record per CDR3 protein. The sample has about 540,000 distinct CDR3 sequences; approximately 12% are singletons. The same data also went into a second study, on T cells in Graves' hyperthyroidism and ophthalmopathy.

This specimen consisted of peripheral blood mononuclear cells (PBMCs), obtained at new diagnosis, from a patient treated with antithyroid drugs. These receptors all stem from a man under 40 with Graves disease.

Ten or more counts support this clonotype. This rearrangement joins TRBV11-3 to TRBJ2-3; D uncertain. CDR3 length: 14 amino acids. CDR1 and CDR2 from the germline V gene are SGHNT and YENEEA. Trimming stripped 3 bases from V and 6 bases from J, with 13 bases between. The chain's CDR3 is CASSFLGGRDTQYF. The DNA for the CDR3 is TGTGCCAGCAGCTTTTTAGGCGGACGGGATACGCAGTATTTT.

As regards this clonotype: A much larger clone is a single base away; this may be a read error. The chain joins TRBV20-1 to TRBJ2-5, with D possibly TRBD1 on 6 matching bases. This CDR3 has 12 residues. Trimming removed 1 base from V and 5 bases from J, with 8 bases in between. Germline V gives CDR1 DFQATT, CDR2 SNEGSKA (reference sequence). CDR3 residues: CSARGGLETQYF. DNA for the CDR3: TGCAGTGCTAGAGGGGGGCTGGAGACCCAGTACTTC.

This clonotype has at least ten counts. V and J are TRBV12-3 or TRBV12-4 and TRBJ1-4, with D unresolved. With 8 bases removed from V and 8 bases from J, the gap between germline ends came to 9 bases. The CDR3 is made up of 11 amino acids. The CDR3 DNA reads TGTGCCAGCTCGATCGGGGAAAAACTGTTTTTT. Protein product: CASSIGEKLFF.

The gene calls are TRBV20-1 and TRBJ2-1, with no clear D. Germline CDR1 is DFQATT and CDR2 is SNEGSKA (reference sequence). This CDR3 is built from 13 residues. Trimming shortened V by 7 bases and J by 3 bases, and 13 bases separated the two germline ends. The CDR3 here is CSVSLFDYNEQFF. In DNA form, the CDR3 reads TGCAGTGTTTCTCTATTTGACTACAATGAGCAGTTCTTC.

This clonotype was counted ten times or more. The chain links TRBV29-1 to TRBJ2-7; 9 nucleotides agree with TRBD2. This CDR3 spans 14 amino acids. Looked up from germline, CDR1 is SQVTM and CDR2 is ANQGSEA. Trimming took 5 bases from V and 4 from J; bases not matched to a gene: 9. The CDR3 sequence: CSVSRIAGAYEQYF. The DNA of the CDR3 is TGCAGCGTTTCCCGGATAGCGGGAGCGTACGAGCAGTACTTC.